This TCR beta chain was obtained from a study of CD8 T cells in Susac syndrome. Study results and caveats: The number of individuals included in the study's TCR sequencing and HLA analysis was acknowledged as relatively small.

The CD8+ and CD4+ T cells were isolated magnetically using a negative isolation approach, whereas the TEMRA cells were enriched by FACS. Germline lookup yields CDR1 SGHRS and CDR2 YFSETQ. This CDR3 is built from 12 residues. V was pared by 3 bases and J by 8 bases, with 11 bases between. Random hexamers were used to reverse transcribe the RNA input (about 0.5 to 1 ug). An immunoSEQ multiplex PCR generated amplified TCR beta CDR3 products spanning 54 Vbeta and 13 Jbeta. TCRdb reanalysed the immunoSEQ multiplex PCR reads using MiXCR and keeps one entry per CDR3 protein. The data show 90,000 or so distinct CDR3 sequences, approximately 92% seen once. Notes on this clonotype: Its target is not known.

This TCR came from a human donor in good health. V usage is TRBV5-1 and J usage is TRBJ1-1, with D uncertain. What was sequenced was CD8+ T cells from PBMCs. The CDR3 protein is CASSSGQWEAFF. DNA of the CDR3: TGCGCCAGCAGCTCGGGTCAGTGGGAAGCTTTCTTT. Using reference TRBV5-1 and TRBJ1-1 for the parts outside the CDR3, the full variable domain is KAGVTQTPRYLIKTRGQQVTLSCSPISGHRSVSWYQQTPGQGLQFLFEYFSETQRNKGNFPGRFSGRQFSNSRSEMNVSTLELGDSALYLCASSSGQWEAFFGQGTRLTVV.